This T cell receptor (beta chain) is from a study of shared clonotypes between healthy human individuals. CD4+ cells underwent separation, giving CD45RA+ naive and CD45RA-negative memory subsets. CDR3 length: 14 amino acids. Per germline, CDR1 KGHSH and CDR2 LQKENI. The ends lost 7 bases at V and 5 bases at J; junction bases unmatched: 6. Data came from immunoSEQ multiplex PCR; TCRdb stores just in-frame clones and leaves some out. The table has millions of clones, over 90% seen once. Sequenced input: naive CD4+ T cells from PBMCs. The subset was: CD45RA+ positively selected. The rearrangement links TRBV18 to TRBJ2-1; 9 positions match TRBD1. The receptor comes from a man aged 18 to 29 in good health. Some clones in this sample may be carry-over from other donors' samples. Written as DNA, the CDR3 is TGTGCCAGCTTTAGACAGGGGGAAGACAATGAGCAGTTCTTC. Translated, it gives CASFRQGEDNEQFF. Full variable domain (missing parts from reference TRBV18 and TRBJ2-1): NAGVMQNPRHLVRRRGQEARLRCSPMKGHSHVYWYRQLPEEGLKFMVYLQKENIIDESGMPKERFSAEFPKEGPSILRIQQVVRGDSAAYFCASFRQGEDNEQFFGPGTRLTVL.